These 15 T cell receptor beta chains came from one sample sequenced in a study of blood T cell repertoires in COVID-19. Profiled with immunoSEQ multiplex PCR; TCRdb holds only in-frame clones, not every one. The sample shows around 200,000 clones, around 84% of them seen only once. Sequencing was performed on PBMCs or T cells enriched from blood (not recorded which). The receptors shown here come from a man aged 40-55 years who had recovered from COVID-19.

V gene TRBV9 combines with J gene TRBJ2-2, with a weak D call TRBD1 (6 bases). This CDR3 is built from 15 residues. V lost 4 bases, J lost 5 bases, and 15 bases lay in between. Germline V gene sequence: CDR1 SGDLS, CDR2 YYNGEE. CDR3 protein: CASSPEPQGTGELFF. CDR3 in DNA: TGTGCCAGCAGCCCAGAACCTCAGGGGACCGGGGAGCTGTTTTTT.

As for this clone: A read error is possible here, since a much larger clone lies one base away. The CDR3 DNA reads TGTGCCAGCAGCTCCTACTACGAGCAGTACTTC. Its protein is CASSSYYEQYF. V usage is TRBV11-2 and J usage is TRBJ2-7; no firm D call. V shed 4 bases and J shed 3 bases, with 4 bases lying between them. The germline V gene has CDR1 SGHAT and CDR2 FQNNGV. CDR3 length: 11 residues.

The rearrangement uses TRBV18 and TRBJ2-7; 10 positions agree with TRBD1. The CDR3 is made up of 13 amino acids. The trim removed 6 bases at V and 6 bases at J, leaving 5 bases unmatched. Germline CDR1 KGHSH, CDR2 LQKENI. The CDR3 DNA reads TGTGCCAGCTCCCCCGGGACAGGGGTCGAGCAGTACTTC. Encoded protein: CASSPGTGVEQYF.

The genes are TRBV7-9 and TRBJ1-5; no firm D call. V was shortened by 1 base and J by 1 base, with 5 bases between the two germline ends. Germline loops: CDR1 SEHNR, CDR2 FQNEAQ (reference sequence). The CDR3 totals 14 residues. The CDR3 region is CASSLDNSNQPQHF. CDR3 sequence (DNA): TGTGCCAGCAGCTTAGACAACAGCAATCAGCCCCAGCATTTT.

The V and J genes are TRBV6-1 and TRBJ1-4; 7 nucleotides agree with TRBD1. Germline V CDR1 and CDR2: MNHNS, SASEGT. The CDR3 totals 15 residues. V was pared by 3 bases and J by 4 bases, with 5 bases of the junction left unmatched. The DNA of the CDR3 is TGTGCCAGCAGTGAGTACCAGGGGGATAATGAAAAACTGTTTTTT. The encoded protein is CASSEYQGDNEKLFF.

The rearrangement joins TRBV2 to TRBJ1-4; no clear D. Trimming stripped 2 bases from V and 6 bases from J, with 13 bases between. The germline gives CDR1 SNHLY, CDR2 FYNNEI. This CDR3 contains 15 residues. This chain's CDR3 is CASSEWHFPYEKLFF. DNA of the CDR3: TGTGCCAGCAGTGAATGGCATTTTCCTTATGAAAAACTGTTTTTT.

The rearrangement joins TRBV12-3 or TRBV12-4 to TRBJ2-7; 7 nucleotides match TRBD1. The CDR3 loop spans 13 amino acids. With V trimmed by 6 bases and J by 3 bases, 5 bases remained unmatched. The CDR3: CASSMDRSYEQYF. The CDR3 nucleotides are TGTGCCAGCAGCATGGACAGGAGCTACGAGCAGTACTTC.

In nucleotides, the CDR3 is TGTGCCAGCAGCTTACCTAGCACAGATACGCAGTATTTT. This encodes CASSLPSTDTQYF. The chain joins TRBV13 to TRBJ2-3; D call uncertain. There are 13 residues in the CDR3. V lost 2 bases to trimming and J lost 0 bases, with 3 bases between them. Germline CDR1 reads PRHDT; CDR2 reads FYEKMQ (reference sequence).

V and J are TRBV12-3 or TRBV12-4 and TRBJ1-3; D unresolved. The V end lost 6 bases, the J end lost 4 bases, and 10 bases lay between the germline ends. There are 13 residues in the CDR3. The CDR3 region is CASSDLAGNTIYF. Here the CDR3 DNA reads TGTGCCAGCAGCGACTTAGCAGGAAACACCATATATTTT.

This sequence joins TRBV3-1 (or the pseudogene TRBV3-2) and TRBJ1-1; no definite D call. CDR3 length: 13 residues. V was pared by 1 base and J by 6 bases, with 9 bases between. CDR1 is LGHDT, CDR2 YNNKEL, per germline (reference sequence). CDR3 residues: CASSQVLRSEAFF. DNA of the CDR3: TGTGCCAGCAGCCAAGTTTTGAGGTCTGAAGCTTTCTTT.

The rearrangement links TRBV15 to TRBJ1-4; 8 bases are a match to TRBD1. The CDR3 sequence is 16 residues long. CDR1 and CDR2 (germline): LNHNV, YYDKDF (reference sequence). The J segment lost 5 bases and the V segment lost 0 bases, leaving 5 bases of the junction unmatched. CDR3 amino acids: CATSREWDRPNEKLFF. DNA for the CDR3: TGTGCCACCAGCAGAGAATGGGACAGGCCAAATGAAAAACTGTTTTTT. Supplemented by reference TRBV15 and TRBJ1-4, the full variable domain reads DAMVIQNPRYQVTQFGKPVTLSCSQTLNHNVMYWYQQKSSQAPKLLFHYYDKDFNNEADTPDNFQSRRPNTSFCFLDIRSPGLGDTAMYLCATSREWDRPNEKLFFGSGTQLSVL.

This clone was counted between two and nine times. The chain carries TRBV6-5 and TRBJ2-7; tentative D call: TRBD2 (5 bases). Germline V gives CDR1 MNHEY, CDR2 SVGAGI. The ends were cut back, 4 bases at V and 6 bases at J, with 16 bases in the middle. The CDR3 extends over 14 amino acids. CDR3 protein: CASSFDPTRGEQYF. CDR3 sequence (DNA): TGTGCCAGCAGTTTCGATCCTACACGGGGCGAGCAGTACTTC.

In its sample, this clone was seen once. The V gene is TRBV6-5, the J gene TRBJ2-1; 9 bases fit TRBD1. Germline trimming cut 6 bases from V and 3 bases from J; bases unmatched to any gene: 6. The CDR3 contains 15 residues. Germline CDR1 MNHEY, CDR2 SVGAGI. The CDR3 spells CASRGRQGGYNEQFF. The CDR3 bases are TGTGCCAGCAGAGGCCGACAGGGGGGCTACAATGAGCAGTTCTTC.

The chain uses TRBV4-1 and TRBJ1-5, with 9 bases aligning to TRBD1. The trim removed 4 bases at V and 1 base at J, leaving 2 bases unmatched. CDR1 is MGHRA, CDR2 YSYEKL, per germline. The CDR3 loop spans 15 amino acids. CDR3: CASSPGQGSNQPQHF. The CDR3 bases are TGCGCCAGCAGCCCCGGACAGGGGAGCAATCAGCCCCAGCATTTT.

This clone was seen only once. The gene calls are TRBV27 and TRBJ1-1; TRBD1 might be the D (5 bases). The CDR3 totals 15 residues. Trimming took 0 bases from V and 1 from J, leaving 9 bases between them. Germline-derived CDR1 and CDR2 are MNHEY and SMNVEV (reference sequence). CDR3 in amino acids: CASSLSTDWNTEAFF. The CDR3, as DNA: TGTGCCAGCAGTTTATCGACAGACTGGAACACTGAAGCTTTCTTT.